The 28 T cell receptor beta chains below were found in one sample sequenced in a study of tumor and adjacent non-tumor tissue in lung cancer. The template was RNA from unsorted bulk tissue. Distant lung tissue was collected more than 3 cm away from the tumor edge. TCRbeta libraries were built with three rounds of nested PCR, modified from ARM-PCR. One entry per CDR3 protein results from TCRdb running MiXCR on the multiplex PCR reads. The top ten clones hold roughly 19% of a sample with 100,000 or so distinct CDR3 sequences, 55% to 65% of them seen once. The sequenced material came from distant non-tumor lung tissue. Receptor source: a man in his thirties or forties with non-small cell lung cancer.

A remark on this clonotype: At one boundary the junction diverges from the germline segment, which might be a read error. The gene calls are TRBV11-2 and TRBJ2-2, with 9 nucleotides matching TRBD1. CDR1 is SGHAT, CDR2 FQNNGV, per germline. This CDR3 spans 14 amino acids. The CDR3 sequence: CVSSLTGGAGELFF. Here the CDR3 DNA reads TGTGTCAGCAGCTTGACAGGGGGTGCCGGGGAGCTGTTTTTT.

A note on this clonotype: One end of the junction does not line up with germline, which may come from a read error. The J gene is TRBJ2-4, the V gene TRBV11-2; D assignment may be TRBD1 or TRBD2 (5 bases each). This CDR3 contains 13 residues. Germline V gives CDR1 SGHAT, CDR2 FQNNGV. The CDR3 DNA follows: TGTGTCAGCACCTTGGGGGAGAGGAACATTCAGTATTTC. Translated, it gives CVSTLGERNIQYF. Using reference TRBV11-2 and TRBJ2-4 for the parts outside the CDR3, the full variable domain is EAGVAQSPRYKIIEKRQSVAFWCNPISGHATLYWYQQILGQGPKLLIQFQNNGVVDDSQLPKDRFSAERLKGVDSTLKIQPAKLEDSAVYLCVSTLGERNIQYFGAGTRLSVL.

The chain employs TRBV5-6 and TRBJ2-1; D ambiguous. The CDR3 covers 12 residues. With 4 bases removed from V and 5 bases from J, the gap between germline ends came to 7 bases. Germline assignment: CDR1 SGHDT and CDR2 YYEEEE. The CDR3 DNA follows: TGTGCCAGCAGCCTGCGGAACAATGAGCAGTTCTTC. Its protein is CASSLRNNEQFF. Supplemented by reference TRBV5-6 and TRBJ2-1, the full variable domain reads DAGVTQSPTHLIKTRGQQVTLRCSPKSGHDTVSWYQQALGQGPQFIFQYYEEEERQRGNFPDRFSGHQFPNYSSELNVNALLLGDSALYLCASSLRNNEQFFGPGTRLTVL.

Points on this clonotype: This could be a read error, since a much larger clone is one nucleotide away. The V and J genes are TRBV5-5 and TRBJ1-5, with D unresolved. CDR1 is SGHKS, CDR2 YYEKEE, per germline (reference sequence). V dropped 0 bases and J dropped 2 bases, with 12 bases sitting between them. The CDR3 has 16 amino acids. CDR3 in amino acids: CASSLVTDSGNQPQHF. Written as DNA, the CDR3 is TGTGCCAGCAGCTTGGTAACGGATTCCGGCAATCAGCCCCAGCATTTT.

The chain combines TRBV20-1 with TRBJ2-1; 10 nucleotides agree with TRBD2. The trim removed 5 bases at V and 3 bases at J, leaving 4 bases unmatched. Per germline, CDR1 DFQATT and CDR2 SNEGSKA (reference sequence). The CDR3 is 14 amino acids. The CDR3 nucleotides read TGCAGTGCTCCTAGCGGGAGTAACTACAATGAGCAGTTCTTC. This sequence encodes CSAPSGSNYNEQFF.

A word on this clonotype: Just one base apart from a much larger clone, this may be a read error. CDR3: CCAAGGGMNTEAFF. CDR3 in DNA: TGCTGTGCTGCTGGAGGAGGAATGAACACTGAAGCTTTCTTT. The chain is built from TRBV20-1 and TRBJ1-1; D is ambiguous. The CDR3 has 14 residues. From germline, CDR1 is DFQATT and CDR2 SNEGSKA (reference sequence).

To note about this clonotype: The conserved phenylalanine or tryptophan normally closing the CDR3 is absent here, so this likely arose from a read error. No DNA is shown, since the ends of the CDR3 on it are uncertain; the CDR3 is the one TCRdb lists. The rearrangement uses TRBV20-1 and TRBJ2-7; TRBD1 was called by the table and not checked on the DNA. The CDR3 spans 14 amino acids, including both terminal residues. Germline CDR1 DFQATT, CDR2 SNEGSKA (reference sequence). The CDR3 here is CSARASGQVYEQCL.

The table lists this clonotype with many counts. The rearrangement uses TRBV20-1 and TRBJ2-1; TRBD2 matches 7 bases. The germline gives CDR1 DFQATT, CDR2 SNEGSKA (reference sequence). The CDR3 extends over 13 amino acids. V lost 4 bases to trimming and J lost 5 bases; unmatched junction nucleotides: 5. In DNA, the CDR3 is TGCAGTGCTATGACTAGCATGCACAATGAGCAGTTCTTC. This codes for CSAMTSMHNEQFF.

This clonotype has more than one count but fewer than ten. The V and J genes are TRBV11-2 and TRBJ2-1, with a weak D call TRBD2 (7 bases). V was pared by 4 bases and J by 8 bases, with 18 bases between. Germline CDR1 and CDR2: SGHAT and FQNNGV. CDR3 length: 15 amino acids. The DNA for the CDR3 is TGTGCCAGCAGCTCTCAGGGGAGGGGAATAGATGAGCAGTTCTTC. Translating it yields CASSSQGRGIDEQFF. The variable domain in full, completed from reference TRBV11-2 and TRBJ2-1, reads EAGVAQSPRYKIIEKRQSVAFWCNPISGHATLYWYQQILGQGPKLLIQFQNNGVVDDSQLPKDRFSAERLKGVDSTLKIQPAKLEDSAVYLCASSSQGRGIDEQFFGPGTRLTVL.

Comment on this clonotype: The germline gene is not matched at one end of the junction; a read error may be the cause. This rearrangement joins TRBV7-8 to TRBJ2-5; D unresolved. This CDR3 is built from 11 residues. Germline V gene sequence: CDR1 SGHVS, CDR2 FQNEAQ. The CDR3 sequence is CASSLGEIQYF. The CDR3 nucleotides are TGTGCCAGCAGCTTAGGAGAGATCCAGTATTTC.

This clonotype was detected many times. This chain connects TRBV11-2 to TRBJ2-1; D perhaps matches TRBD2 (6 bases). The germline V gene encodes CDR1 SGHAT and CDR2 FQNNGV. V dropped 1 base and J dropped 3 bases, with 10 bases sitting between them. The CDR3 is 15 amino acids. The CDR3 DNA follows: TGTGCCAGCAGCTTAGGCGGGGTCTACTACAATGAGCAGTTCTTC. Translating gives CASSLGGVYYNEQFF.

Concerning this clonotype itself: An end of the junction does not agree with germline; a read error may underlie this. This chain joins TRBV6-2 or TRBV6-3 and TRBJ2-1, with a possible D match to TRBD2 (5 bases). There are 12 residues in the CDR3. Germline V gene sequence: CDR1 MNHEY, CDR2 SVGEGT. CDR3 sequence: CACSLTMNEQFF. CDR3 in DNA: TGTGCCTGCAGCCTGACTATGAACGAGCAGTTCTTC.

Of note for this clonotype: In this CDR3 the conserved last residue, phenylalanine or tryptophan, is missing, so a read error is likely. Because the CDR3's place on the DNA is in doubt, the DNA is left out and the CDR3 is given as listed by TCRdb. The chain couples TRBV29-1 to TRBJ2-2; the table gives TRBD1 as D, unverified against the DNA. The CDR3 has 16 amino acids, counting both end residues. Germline V gene lookup returns CDR1 SQVTM and CDR2 ANQGSEA. CDR3 sequence reads: CSVEPLRGSGSVEPFC.

The chain has TRBV6-5 and TRBJ1-1, with D perhaps TRBD1 (5 bases). Trimming removed 0 bases from V and 0 bases from J, with 17 bases in between. Per the germline V gene, CDR1 is MNHEY and CDR2 is SVGAGI. The CDR3 loop spans 18 amino acids. This CDR3 reads CASSYSLQDIYMNTEAFF. Here the CDR3 DNA reads TGTGCCAGCAGTTACTCCCTACAGGATATCTACATGAACACTGAAGCTTTCTTT.

To note about this clonotype: This may come from a read error, since a much larger clone is one base off. This sequence joins TRBV20-1 and TRBJ1-2; D gene ambiguous. The CDR3 sequence is 11 residues long. Germline assignment: CDR1 DFQATT and CDR2 SNEGSKA (reference sequence). The CDR3 nucleotides read TGCAGTGCTAGGAGGACCTATGACTACACCTTC. As protein: CSARRTYDYTF.

In this sample, this clonotype turned up a few times. Being one base from a much bigger clone, this may be a read error. V and J are TRBV12-3 or TRBV12-4 and TRBJ1-5; D unclear. This CDR3 spans 16 amino acids. Deletions cut 6 bases from V and 4 bases from J, with 19 bases between. CDR3 in DNA: TGTGCCAGCAGCTCACAGAGGGCCACCCTTAATCAGCCCCAGCATTTT. This sequence encodes CASSSQRATLNQPQHF.

About this clonotype: This CDR3 fails to terminate in the conserved phenylalanine or tryptophan, so it likely reflects a read error. The limits of the CDR3 on the DNA are not certain, so only TCRdb's listed CDR3 is given. The genes are TRBV29-1 and TRBJ1-4; whether TRBD1, the table's D call, matches the DNA was not checked. Germline CDR1 reads SQVTM; CDR2 reads ANQGSEA. Counting both end residues, the CDR3 totals 13 amino acids. The CDR3 sequence: CSVATGTDEELFL.

Note on this clonotype: A much larger clone differs by one base, so this may be a read error. The CDR3: CSACGTEAFF. For the CDR3, the DNA is TGCAGCGCCTGCGGGACTGAAGCTTTCTTT. The V call is TRBV29-1, the J call TRBJ1-1; no clear D. Germline CDR1 SQVTM, CDR2 ANQGSEA. The CDR3 sequence is 10 residues long. V dropped 7 bases and J dropped 5 bases, with 8 bases sitting between them.

Details on this clonotype: Without the conserved terminal phenylalanine or tryptophan, this CDR3 likely stems from a read error. The chain couples TRBV6-2 or TRBV6-3 to TRBJ2-7; 9 positions agree with TRBD2. J lost 6 bases, V lost 7 bases, and 10 bases had no gene match. This CDR3 is built from 14 residues. CDR1 is MNHEY, CDR2 SVGEGT, per germline. This chain's CDR3 is CASIEGLAIGEQYL. The CDR3 coding sequence is TGTGCCAGCATCGAGGGACTAGCCATTGGCGAGCAGTACCTT.

The chain employs TRBV29-1 and TRBJ2-7; D remains ambiguous. This CDR3 is built from 13 residues. Germline lookup yields CDR1 SQVTM and CDR2 ANQGSEA. V lost 6 bases and J lost 10, with 22 bases in between. CDR3 protein: CSVDGAVPGGQYF. Here the CDR3 DNA reads TGCAGCGTGGACGGAGCCGTCCCCGGCGGCCAGTACTTC.

This chain links TRBV11-2 with TRBJ2-7; TRBD2 matches at 7 bases. V shed 9 bases, J shed 5 bases, and the junction held 10 bases outside the gene matches. Germline assignment: CDR1 SGHAT and CDR2 FQNNGV. This CDR3 spans 13 amino acids. Here the CDR3 DNA reads TGTGCCAGGGCCGCGGGCGGGAGAGACGAGCAGTACTTC. This translates into CARAAGGRDEQYF.

Of note for this clonotype: One junction end disagrees with the germline gene, perhaps due to a read error. This chain joins TRBV10-1 and TRBJ2-7; TRBD1 might be the D (6 bases). The germline V gene has CDR1 WNHNN and CDR2 SYGVQD (reference sequence). The CDR3 runs to 13 residues. The chain's CDR3 is CVSSIAGTYEQYF. As DNA, the CDR3 is TGCGTCAGCAGTATCGCAGGGACATACGAGCAGTACTTC.

A note on this clonotype: The germline gene is not matched at one end of the junction; a read error may be the cause. The chain is built from TRBV6-1 and TRBJ2-7, with 7 bases aligning to TRBD1. CDR3 length: 14 amino acids. The germline V gene has CDR1 MNHNS and CDR2 SASEGT. CDR3 nucleotide sequence: TGTACCAGCAGTGAAGGGGGACAGCCCGACGGGCAGTACTTC. Translated, it gives CTSSEGGQPDGQYF.

This clonotype is medium-sized (0.01 to 0.1%) by share. The gene calls are TRBV6-1 and TRBJ2-3; 9 bases are shared with TRBD1. The CDR3 length is 18 residues. The germline CDR1 and CDR2 sequences are MNHNS and SASEGT. V trimming: 2 bases; J trimming: 3 bases; junction bases outside the gene matches: 12. In DNA, the CDR3 is TGTGCCAGCAGTGAATTGAGGTGGGGACAGGGTGGGACAGATACGCAGTATTTT. Translation: CASSELRWGQGGTDTQYF.

This clonotype was observed many times. The chain recombines TRBV20-1 with TRBJ2-2; 8 bases are a match to TRBD2. V trimming: 0 bases; J trimming: 3 bases; junction bases outside the gene matches: 6. The CDR3 length is 16 residues. Germline loops: CDR1 DFQATT, CDR2 SNEGSKA (reference sequence). The CDR3 loop reads CSARDGSGSYTGELFF. The CDR3 coding sequence is TGCAGTGCTAGAGATGGAAGCGGGAGTTACACCGGGGAGCTGTTTTTT.

On this clonotype: At one end, the junction sequence differs from germline, possibly due to a read error. The genes are TRBV14 and TRBJ2-1; D is uncertain. The CDR3 is 13 residues long. The V gene's germline CDR1 is SGHDN and CDR2 FVKESK. As DNA, the CDR3 is TGTGCCAGCAACCAAGTTAGGTACAATGAGCAGTTCTTC. This codes for CASNQVRYNEQFF.

A word on this clonotype: It may be a read error: a sequence one base away is much more abundant. As the CDR3 is not closed by the conserved phenylalanine or tryptophan, this likely results from a read error. This sequence joins TRBV29-1 and TRBJ1-1; 8 nucleotides line up with TRBD1. V lost 7 bases, J lost 1 base, and 5 bases stayed unmatched. Germline loops: CDR1 SQVTM, CDR2 ANQGSEA. This CDR3 has 13 residues. CDR3 in DNA: TGCAGCGCCGGACAGGGACGGAACACTGAAGCTTTCTCT. Translating gives CSAGQGRNTEAFS.

Concerning this clonotype: Possible read error: a much larger clone is one base away. The CDR3 loop is CASSSGVATDTQYF. CDR3 bases: TGTGCCAGCAGCTCGGGGGTAGCGACAGATACGCAGTATTTT. The rearrangement links TRBV5-6 to TRBJ2-3; D may be TRBD2 (6 bases). V dropped 3 bases and J dropped 3 bases, with 11 bases sitting between them. Germline V gives CDR1 SGHDT, CDR2 YYEEEE. The CDR3 has 14 residues.